What follows are 22 T cell receptor beta chains derived from one specimen sequenced in a study of control samples from healthy donors and cancer patients. Profiled with immunoSEQ multiplex PCR; TCRdb holds only in-frame clones, not every one. This sample has 230,000 or so clones, with 85% to 95% found just once. Material for sequencing was blood. These receptors all stem from a man over 45 in good health.

The chain combines TRBV6-5 with TRBJ1-1, with 8 positions matching TRBD1. CDR3 size: 14 residues. Germline V gives CDR1 MNHEY, CDR2 SVGAGI. The ends lost 3 bases at V and 6 bases at J; junction bases unmatched: 6. CDR3 DNA sequence: TGTGCCAGCAGTTATCAGGGGGCTCTGTCTGAAGCTTTCTTT. Its protein product is CASSYQGALSEAFF.

CDR3 nucleotides: TGTGCCAGCAGCTTTGGCCTCACTGGAAACACCATATATTTT. It specifies CASSFGLTGNTIYF. V usage is TRBV5-6 and J usage is TRBJ1-3; unclear D gene. The V gene's germline CDR1 is SGHDT and CDR2 YYEEEE. V was cut by 2 bases and J by 2 bases, with 8 bases left in between. The CDR3 runs 14 residues.

The chain combines TRBV9 with TRBJ2-5; 8 positions agree with TRBD2. The V gene end was trimmed by 3 bases and the J gene end by 4 bases; junction bases not matched to a gene: 8. The CDR3 totals 15 residues. From germline, CDR1 is SGDLS and CDR2 YYNGEE. The CDR3 bases are TGTGCCAGCAGCGGCCCCCGGGGGGGCGGAGAGACCCAGTACTTC. Translated: CASSGPRGGGETQYF.

The CDR3 protein is CASSLSAGQGNPNTIYF. The CDR3 DNA reads TGTGCCAGCAGCTTGTCAGCGGGACAGGGAAACCCAAACACCATATATTTT. The chain links TRBV5-5 to TRBJ1-3; TRBD1 matches at 9 bases. The germline V gene encodes CDR1 SGHKS and CDR2 YYEKEE (reference sequence). The CDR3 loop spans 17 amino acids. V gave up 1 base and J gave up 6 bases; unmatched junction bases: 11.

The chain recombines TRBV6-4 with TRBJ1-2; the D gene is possibly TRBD1 (6 bases). The germline V and J ends were trimmed by 8 bases and 7 bases, with 14 bases remaining between them. The CDR3 runs to 12 residues. Germline CDR1 MRHNA, CDR2 SNTAGT. The CDR3 spells CASLLGGVGYTF. CDR3 sequence (DNA): TGTGCCAGCCTGTTAGGGGGGGTTGGCTACACCTTC.

The chain carries TRBV7-6 and TRBJ2-1, with 8 nucleotides matching TRBD2. The germline V gene encodes CDR1 SGHVS and CDR2 FNYEAQ. The junction had 16 bases not matched to a gene; V was cut back by 5 bases and J by 7 bases. The CDR3 length is 17 residues. The CDR3 DNA reads as TGTGCCAGCAGCGCCCTATTGAGCGGGGGAGCGTCAAATGAGCAGTTCTTC. Its protein product is CASSALLSGGASNEQFF.

In its sample, this clone was seen once. The V call is TRBV19, the J call TRBJ1-5; D remains unclear. CDR1 is LNHDA, CDR2 SQIVND, per germline (reference sequence). Trimming removed 1 base from V and 9 bases from J, with 10 bases in between. The CDR3 sequence is 13 residues long. CDR3 sequence (DNA): TGTGCCAGTAGTATAGCTGTGGGAGGGCCCCAGCATTTT. Protein sequence: CASSIAVGGPQHF.

This rearrangement joins TRBV30 to TRBJ1-5, with D possibly matching TRBD1 (5 bases). The CDR3 loop spans 15 amino acids. Germline V gene lookup returns CDR1 GTSNPN and CDR2 SVGIG (reference sequence). V was clipped by 0 bases and J by 4 bases, with 13 bases between them. This CDR3 reads CAWSVGRGGNQPQHF. The CDR3 DNA reads as TGTGCCTGGAGTGTAGGAAGGGGTGGAAATCAGCCCCAGCATTTT.

V gene TRBV7-2 combines with J gene TRBJ1-5; a weak D match, TRBD1 (6 bases). This CDR3 contains 16 residues. Trimming left V 1 base short and J 0 bases short, with 10 bases between. Germline-derived CDR1 and CDR2 are SGHTA and FQGNSA. CDR3 amino acids: CASSLVGTNSNQPQHF. CDR3 nucleotides: TGTGCCAGCAGCTTAGTGGGGACAAATAGCAATCAGCCCCAGCATTTT.

The chain combines TRBV7-2 with TRBJ2-1; D not certain. This CDR3 is 11 amino acids long. Germline CDR1 SGHTA, CDR2 FQGNSA. Trimming took 7 bases from V and 2 from J, leaving 3 bases between them. The DNA of the CDR3 is TGTGCCAGCACCACCTACAATGAGCAGTTCTTC. This codes for CASTTYNEQFF.

The chain couples TRBV29-1 to TRBJ2-2; 13 nucleotides align to TRBD2. V dropped 6 bases and J dropped 4; count of bases not matched to a gene: 2. This CDR3 is 14 amino acids long. Germline V CDR1 and CDR2: SQVTM, ANQGSEA. For the CDR3, the DNA is TGCAGCGTCCGACTAGCGGGGGGCACCGGGGAGCTGTTTTTT. It yields the protein CSVRLAGGTGELFF.

The V gene is TRBV2, the J gene TRBJ1-5; 8 nucleotides match TRBD1. V lost 6 bases and J lost 6; bases outside the gene matches: 7. The CDR3 runs 14 residues. Germline V gene data show CDR1 as SNHLY and CDR2 as FYNNEI. This CDR3 is CASSDTGGSQPQHF. CDR3 bases: TGTGCCAGCAGCGATACAGGGGGTAGTCAGCCCCAGCATTTT.

The chain carries TRBV27 and TRBJ2-7, with TRBD2 identical over 8 bases. CDR3 length: 13 residues. Germline V lookup: CDR1 MNHEY, CDR2 SMNVEV (reference sequence). V was pared by 10 bases and J by 6 bases, with 11 bases of the junction left unmatched. The CDR3 DNA is TGTGCCAACCTCGGGGGGGCGCTTCGCGAGCAGTACTTC. Translated, it gives CANLGGALREQYF.

The genes are TRBV5-1 and TRBJ2-7, with a tentative D call TRBD2 (6 bases). The V end was cut by 4 bases, the J end by 0 bases, with 11 bases between. The CDR3 is made up of 14 amino acids. In germline, CDR1 is SGHRS, CDR2 YFSETQ. The CDR3 coding sequence is TGCGCCAGCAGCACGGGACTCACCTCCTACGAGCAGTACGTC. Its protein is CASSTGLTSYEQYV.

This chain links TRBV28 with TRBJ1-2; D is ambiguous. With 3 bases removed from V and 3 bases from J, the gap between germline ends came to 11 bases. The germline V gene has CDR1 MDHEN and CDR2 SYDVKM. The CDR3 sequence is 14 residues long. CDR3 in amino acids: CASSFSDGYYGYTF. The CDR3 nucleotides read TGTGCCAGCAGTTTCTCTGACGGATACTATGGCTACACCTTC.

The chain employs TRBV10-3 and TRBJ2-3; D gene unclear. The germline V gene encodes CDR1 ENHRY and CDR2 SYGVKD. V dropped 6 bases and J dropped 1 base, with 2 bases sitting between them. The CDR3 has 11 amino acids. The CDR3: CAISRTDTQYF. In DNA form, the CDR3 reads TGTGCCATCAGCCGCACAGATACGCAGTATTTT.

The chain couples TRBV28 to TRBJ2-6; D unresolved. The CDR3 runs to 15 residues. Germline CDR1 reads MDHEN; CDR2 reads SYDVKM. Deletions cut 6 bases from V and 0 bases from J, with 9 bases between. CDR3 nucleotides: TGTGCCAGCAGCTTTCTGGGCTCTGGGGCCAACGTCCTGACTTTC. Its translation is CASSFLGSGANVLTF. Full variable domain (remainder filled in from reference TRBV28 and TRBJ2-6): DVKVTQSSRYLVKRTGEKVFLECVQDMDHENMFWYRQDPGLGLRLIYFSYDVKMKEKGDIPEGYSVSREKKERFSLILESASTNQTSMYLCASSFLGSGANVLTFGAGSRLTVL.

The chain joins TRBV19 to TRBJ1-1; no clear D gene. Trimming stripped 7 bases from V and 3 bases from J, with 18 bases between. Germline V CDR1 and CDR2: LNHDA, SQIVND (reference sequence). This CDR3 region has 15 residues. In nucleotides, the CDR3 is TGTGCCAGTATGAGGGAATGGGGATATCACACTGAAGCTTTCTTT. Translation: CASMREWGYHTEAFF.

This chain connects TRBV4-3 to TRBJ2-7; D could derive from TRBD1 or TRBD2 (5 bases each). The CDR3 covers 14 residues. V was cut by 4 bases and J by 6 bases, with 16 bases left in between. Germline lookup yields CDR1 LGHNA and CDR2 YSLEER. The CDR3 spells CASSLTGTAVEQYF. For the CDR3, the DNA is TGCGCCAGCAGCCTTACCGGGACGGCCGTCGAGCAGTACTTC.

This clone was recorded once. V gene TRBV2 combines with J gene TRBJ2-7, with 9 bases matching TRBD1. Germline CDR1 SNHLY, CDR2 FYNNEI. CDR3 size: 14 residues. V gave up 6 bases and J gave up 1 base; unmatched junction bases: 4. The CDR3 reads CASRTGGPSYEQYV. Here the CDR3 DNA reads TGTGCCAGCAGGACAGGGGGGCCGTCCTACGAGCAGTACGTC.

V usage is TRBV5-6 and J usage is TRBJ2-3; tentative D call: TRBD1 (6 bases). V gave up 4 bases and J gave up 2 bases, with 14 bases separating them. The CDR3 is 15 residues long. Germline loops: CDR1 SGHDT, CDR2 YYEEEE. The CDR3 loop is CASSTRQEYTDTQYF. The CDR3 DNA is TGTGCCAGCAGCACAAGACAGGAGTACACAGATACGCAGTATTTT.

This chain connects TRBV3-1 (or the pseudogene TRBV3-2) to TRBJ2-3, with 9 positions matching TRBD2. CDR1 is LGHDT and CDR2 is YNNKEL in the germline V gene (reference sequence). The junction had 21 bases not matched to a gene; V was cut back by 3 bases and J by 5 bases. The CDR3 runs to 20 residues. The CDR3 sequence is CASSHTSGGIAGALRDTQYF. In DNA, the CDR3 is TGTGCCAGCAGCCACACCTCAGGCGGGATAGCGGGGGCCTTAAGAGATACGCAGTATTTT.